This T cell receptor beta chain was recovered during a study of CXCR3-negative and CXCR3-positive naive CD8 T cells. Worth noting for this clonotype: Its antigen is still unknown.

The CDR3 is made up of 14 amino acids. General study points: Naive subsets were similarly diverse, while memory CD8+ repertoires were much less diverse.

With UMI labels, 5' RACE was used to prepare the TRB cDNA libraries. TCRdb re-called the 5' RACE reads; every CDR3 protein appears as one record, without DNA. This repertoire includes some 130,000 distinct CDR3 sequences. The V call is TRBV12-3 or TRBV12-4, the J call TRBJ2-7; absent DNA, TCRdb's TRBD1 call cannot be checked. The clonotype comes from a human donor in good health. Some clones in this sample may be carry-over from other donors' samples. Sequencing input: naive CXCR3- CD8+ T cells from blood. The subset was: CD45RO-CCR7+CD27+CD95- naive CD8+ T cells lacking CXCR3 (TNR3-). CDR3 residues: CASMTSDRVYEQYF.